These 30 T cell receptor beta chains originate from one sample sequenced in a study of T cell repertoires in cytomegalovirus infection. TCRdb used MiXCR to reprocess the reads, holding one entry per CDR3 protein. The sample includes approximately 160,000 distinct CDR3 sequences, roughly 17% of them seen just once. Sequenced material: CD8+ T cells from PBMCs. These receptors came from a human donor in good health (CMV status not recorded). Some clones in this sample may be carry-over from other donors' samples.

The chain links TRBV4-2 to TRBJ2-4; D might be TRBD2 (5 bases). The germline V gene encodes CDR1 LGHNA and CDR2 YNFKEQ. The CDR3 has 17 amino acids. Trimming shortened V by 1 base and J by 2 bases, and 15 bases separated the two germline ends. Here the CDR3 reads CASSQATEGQTKNIQYF. CDR3 in DNA: TGTGCCAGCAGCCAAGCTACCGAGGGCCAGACCAAAAACATTCAGTACTTC.

In its sample, this clonotype was seen a few times. V gene TRBV6-2 or TRBV6-3 combines with J gene TRBJ2-1; D gene uncertain. Germline CDR1 MNHEY, CDR2 SVGEGT. The CDR3 has 13 residues. The germline V and J ends were trimmed by 0 bases and 3 bases, with 3 bases remaining between them. The CDR3 loop reads CASSYSGYNEQFF. The CDR3 DNA reads as TGTGCCAGCAGTTACTCAGGCTACAATGAGCAGTTCTTC.

The chain has TRBV4-1 and TRBJ2-3; weak D call: TRBD2 (6 bases). V lost 0 bases and J lost 3, with 7 bases in between. The CDR3 contains 14 residues. The germline V gene encodes CDR1 MGHRA and CDR2 YSYEKL. CDR3 amino acids: CASSQDGGTDTQYF. The CDR3 DNA is TGCGCCAGCAGCCAAGATGGGGGGACAGATACGCAGTATTTT.

The chain carries TRBV28 and TRBJ2-7; no definite D call. The V end was cut by 6 bases, the J end by 0 bases, with 15 bases between. CDR1 and CDR2 (germline): MDHEN, SYDVKM. The CDR3 runs to 15 residues. As DNA, the CDR3 is TGTGCCAGCAGAGTGGATAGGAGCTCCTCCTACGAGCAGTACTTC. The encoded protein is CASRVDRSSSYEQYF.

This chain uses TRBV5-4 with TRBJ1-1; D not resolved. Germline CDR1 reads SGHNT; CDR2 reads YYREEE (reference sequence). Trimming shortened V by 4 bases and J by 8 bases, and 9 bases separated the two germline ends. The CDR3 runs 11 residues. The CDR3, as DNA: TGTGCCAGCAGCAACGGTCCCGAAGCTTTCTTT. Amino acids: CASSNGPEAFF.

This clonotype came up many times. V and J are TRBV6-2 or TRBV6-3 and TRBJ1-1; D is unclear. The CDR3 covers 16 residues. Germline V lookup: CDR1 MNHEY, CDR2 SVGEGT. Trimming removed 4 bases at V and 1 base at J, with 16 bases between. In DNA, the CDR3 is TGTGCCAGCAGTTCCCTCCGGGATCGCGGGAACACTGAAGCTTTCTTT. It specifies CASSSLRDRGNTEAFF.

V gene TRBV28 combines with J gene TRBJ2-1; 9 bases fit TRBD1. Germline V gene data show CDR1 as MDHEN and CDR2 as SYDVKM. The CDR3 has 15 residues. The V and J ends lost 5 bases and 5 bases, in that order; junction bases with no gene match: 7. This chain's CDR3 is CASSVGTGLDNEQFF. The CDR3 DNA follows: TGTGCCAGCAGTGTGGGGACAGGGCTGGACAATGAGCAGTTCTTC.

This chain joins TRBV4-1 and TRBJ2-7; perhaps D is TRBD1 or TRBD2 (6 bases each). Germline assignment: CDR1 MGHRA and CDR2 YSYEKL. The CDR3 length is 14 residues. Trimming pared 4 bases from V and 3 bases from J, leaving 13 bases between. CDR3 sequence (DNA): TGCGCCAGCAGCCCGACTAGACAGGACTACGAGCAGTACTTC. Its translation: CASSPTRQDYEQYF.

V gene TRBV7-6 combines with J gene TRBJ2-3; 9 bases are shared with TRBD2. Per germline, CDR1 SGHVS and CDR2 FNYEAQ. The V and J ends lost 5 bases and 7 bases, in that order; junction bases with no gene match: 13. The CDR3 length is 16 residues. The CDR3 region is CASSARSGSPANTQYF. CDR3 nucleotides: TGTGCCAGCAGCGCCCGTAGCGGGAGCCCCGCGAATACGCAGTATTTT.

This clonotype was found a few times. The chain joins TRBV6-5 to TRBJ1-4; unclear D gene. Germline V CDR1 and CDR2: MNHEY, SVGAGI. The ends were cut back, 4 bases at V and 0 bases at J, with 15 bases in the middle. The CDR3 sequence is 17 residues long. The CDR3 DNA reads as TGTGCCAGCAGTTCCCTCGAACAGATTGCAACTAATGAAAAACTGTTTTTT. Residues: CASSSLEQIATNEKLFF.

This clonotype was picked up a small number of times. The rearrangement joins TRBV5-1 to TRBJ1-3; no definite D call. Germline V gives CDR1 SGHRS, CDR2 YFSETQ. The CDR3 spans 14 residues. The germline V and J ends were trimmed by 0 bases and 0 bases, with 4 bases remaining between them. CDR3 DNA sequence: TGCGCCAGCAGCTTGGCAGCCTCTGGAAACACCATATATTTT. This gives the protein CASSLAASGNTIYF.

This clonotype was observed a few times. The J gene is TRBJ2-1, the V gene TRBV7-3, with 9 bases fitting TRBD2. Looked up from germline, CDR1 is SGHTA and CDR2 is FQGTGA. J was trimmed by 0 bases and V by 4 bases; bases with no gene match: 10. The CDR3 is 18 residues long. The CDR3 region is CASSSQREVRFSYNEQFF. As DNA, the CDR3 is TGTGCCAGCAGCTCCCAGCGGGAGGTCCGATTCTCCTACAATGAGCAGTTCTTC. Based on the CDR3 plus reference TRBV7-3 and TRBJ2-1, the full variable domain is GAGVSQTPSNKVTEKGKYVELRCDPISGHTALYWYRQSLGQGPEFLIYFQGTGAADDSGLPNDRFFAVRPEGSVSTLKIQRTERGDSAVYLCASSSQREVRFSYNEQFFGPGTRLTVL.

This clonotype was seen more than once but under ten times. The chain uses TRBV2 and TRBJ2-3; no clear D gene. Trimming shortened V by 7 bases and J by 2 bases, and 4 bases separated the two germline ends. The CDR3 loop spans 11 amino acids. Germline V gene sequence: CDR1 SNHLY, CDR2 FYNNEI. This CDR3 is CASILTDTQYF. The CDR3 nucleotides are TGTGCCAGCATACTCACAGATACGCAGTATTTT. Filled out from reference TRBV2 and TRBJ2-3, the complete variable domain reads EPEVTQTPSHQVTQMGQEVILRCVPISNHLYFYWYRQILGQKVEFLVSFYNNEISEKSEIFDDQFSVERPDGSNFTLKIRSTKLEDSAMYFCASILTDTQYFGPGTRLTVL.

The chain carries TRBV6-1 and TRBJ2-7; the D is unclear. Trimming removed 7 bases from V and 5 bases from J, with 9 bases in between. Germline lookup yields CDR1 MNHNS and CDR2 SASEGT. The length of the CDR3 is 11 residues. CDR3 nucleotide sequence: TGTGCCAGCACCTTAGGAAACGAGCAGTACTTC. Amino acid sequence: CASTLGNEQYF.

The gene calls are TRBV7-2 and TRBJ2-7; D remains unclear. Between the trimmed V and J ends, which lost 5 bases and 3 bases, there was a span of 14 bases. CDR3 length: 14 amino acids. Germline CDR1 is SGHTA and CDR2 is FQGNSA. For the CDR3, the DNA is TGTGCCAGCAGCCCACCGTCAGCCCTCTACGAGCAGTACTTC. Residues: CASSPPSALYEQYF.

The chain joins TRBV19 to TRBJ2-7; D is possibly TRBD1 (5 bases). Trimming pared 6 bases from V and 4 bases from J, leaving 19 bases between. This CDR3 is 15 amino acids long. Per the germline V gene, CDR1 is LNHDA and CDR2 is SQIVND (reference sequence). CDR3 amino acids: CASSEGDDWLYEQYF. The CDR3 bases are TGTGCCAGTAGCGAAGGGGATGATTGGTTATACGAGCAGTACTTC.

The V gene is TRBV28, the J gene TRBJ1-1; D ambiguous. V was cut by 6 bases and J by 1 base, with 15 bases left in between. The V gene's germline CDR1 is MDHEN and CDR2 SYDVKM. The CDR3 loop spans 15 amino acids. CDR3 nucleotides: TGTGCCAGCAGACCCGTGAATCCTACGAACACTGAAGCTTTCTTT. Protein sequence: CASRPVNPTNTEAFF.

This clonotype was seen ten or more times. This sequence joins TRBV5-1 and TRBJ1-2, with D uncertain. The CDR3 consists of 14 residues. The germline V gene encodes CDR1 SGHRS and CDR2 YFSETQ. V was clipped by 0 bases and J by 4 bases, with 10 bases between them. The CDR3 sequence: CASSLDRGSYGYTF. CDR3 bases: TGCGCCAGCAGCTTGGATCGGGGAAGCTATGGCTACACCTTC.

The sample holds a few counts of this clonotype. The rearrangement joins TRBV28 to TRBJ2-5, with D perhaps matching TRBD1 (5 bases). Per the germline V gene, CDR1 is MDHEN and CDR2 is SYDVKM. V gave up 4 bases and J gave up 2 bases, with 23 bases separating them. This CDR3 comprises 18 residues. The chain's CDR3 is CASSSKPQGIGEQETQYF. The CDR3 DNA follows: TGTGCCAGCAGTTCAAAACCTCAGGGAATCGGAGAACAAGAGACCCAGTACTTC.

This clonotype was observed a handful of times. The V gene is TRBV7-9, the J gene TRBJ1-1; 8 bases map to TRBD1. This CDR3 is 15 amino acids long. V gave up 5 bases and J gave up 5 bases; unmatched junction bases: 10. CDR1 is SEHNR, CDR2 FQNEAQ, per germline (reference sequence). CDR3 coding DNA: TGTGCCAGCAGCCCCCCTGGACAGGGCGGGACTGAAGCTTTCTTT. Protein sequence: CASSPPGQGGTEAFF. Combining the CDR3 with reference TRBV7-9 and TRBJ1-1 gives the whole variable domain DTGVSQNPRHKITKRGQNVTFRCDPISEHNRLYWYRQTLGQGPEFLTYFQNEAQLEKSRLLSDRFSAERPKGSFSTLEIQRTEQGDSAMYLCASSPPGQGGTEAFFGQGTRLTVV.

The gene calls are TRBV6-5 and TRBJ2-1; TRBD2 agrees at 8 bases. CDR1 is MNHEY, CDR2 SVGAGI, per germline. The CDR3 contains 12 residues. V was clipped by 6 bases and J by 10 bases; unmatched bases: 5. CDR3 sequence (DNA): TGTGCCAGCAGCCGGGAGGGCATCGAGCAGTTCTTC. Protein product: CASSREGIEQFF.

This clonotype showed up just a few times. The chain couples TRBV28 to TRBJ2-1, with 10 nucleotides matching TRBD2. Germline V gene sequence: CDR1 MDHEN, CDR2 SYDVKM. The CDR3 length is 18 residues. The J segment lost 8 bases and the V segment lost 5 bases, leaving 18 bases of the junction unmatched. The CDR3 DNA is TGTGCCAGCAGTCCCCTGGGGCTAGCGGGGGCCCGGGGCGATGAGCAGTTCTTC. Protein sequence: CASSPLGLAGARGDEQFF.

This rearrangement joins TRBV7-8 to TRBJ1-1; no clear D. Germline CDR1 is SGHVS and CDR2 is FQNEAQ. CDR3 length: 14 residues. The germline V and J ends were trimmed by 3 bases and 0 bases, with 8 bases remaining between them. CDR3 sequence (DNA): TGTGCCAGCAGCTTGCTCCGCCTGAACACTGAAGCTTTCTTT. It yields the protein CASSLLRLNTEAFF. Full variable domain (missing parts from reference TRBV7-8 and TRBJ1-1): GAGVSQSPRYKVAKRGQDVALRCDPISGHVSLFWYQQALGQGPEFLTYFQNEAQLDKSGLPSDRFFAERPEGSVSTLKIQRTQQEDSAVYLCASSLLRLNTEAFFGQGTRLTVV.

The gene calls are TRBV2 and TRBJ2-7, with a weak D call TRBD2 (6 bases). The CDR3 covers 15 residues. Trimming left V 6 bases short and J 0 bases short, with 15 bases between. The germline V gene encodes CDR1 SNHLY and CDR2 FYNNEI. CDR3 in DNA: TGTGCCAGCAGAGATCTAGGAGGGGTCTCCTACGAGCAGTACTTC. This translates into CASRDLGGVSYEQYF.

This clonotype has more than one count but fewer than ten. This chain joins TRBV7-3 and TRBJ1-1; D call uncertain. V dropped 5 bases and J dropped 5 bases, with 6 bases sitting between them. The CDR3 is made up of 11 amino acids. Germline V gene sequence: CDR1 SGHTA, CDR2 FQGTGA. The CDR3 region is CASSARTEAFF. The CDR3, as DNA: TGTGCCAGCAGCGCGCGGACTGAAGCTTTCTTT. The full variable domain, completed using reference TRBV7-3 and TRBJ1-1, is GAGVSQTPSNKVTEKGKYVELRCDPISGHTALYWYRQSLGQGPEFLIYFQGTGAADDSGLPNDRFFAVRPEGSVSTLKIQRTERGDSAVYLCASSARTEAFFGQGTRLTVV.

The J gene is TRBJ2-7, the V gene TRBV28, with TRBD2 identical over 10 bases. CDR1 and CDR2 from the germline V gene are MDHEN and SYDVKM. V shed 3 bases and J 4 bases; nucleotides not matched to a gene: 9. CDR3 length equals 16 residues. The CDR3: CASSLSIAGGWYEQYF. Here the CDR3 DNA reads TGTGCCAGCAGTTTGTCGATAGCGGGAGGTTGGTACGAGCAGTACTTC.

This clonotype was found a few times. The rearrangement uses TRBV29-1 and TRBJ2-7; tentative D call: TRBD2 (6 bases). The CDR3 sequence is 13 residues long. In germline, CDR1 is SQVTM, CDR2 ANQGSEA. The CDR3 nucleotides read TGCAGTTTCCTGCGGGACGGATCCTACGAGCAGTACTTC. It encodes CSFLRDGSYEQYF.

This clonotype was seen at least ten times. The chain links TRBV7-9 to TRBJ1-1; D is possibly TRBD1 (6 bases). Germline CDR1 and CDR2: SEHNR and FQNEAQ (reference sequence). The V and J ends lost 3 bases and 7 bases respectively, with 9 bases between them. The CDR3 is made up of 12 amino acids. The CDR3: CASSFGQSEAFF. The CDR3 bases are TGTGCCAGCAGCTTTGGACAGAGTGAAGCTTTCTTT.

CDR3: CSVIKGEETQYF. In DNA form, the CDR3 reads TGCAGCGTCATCAAGGGAGAAGAGACCCAGTACTTC. The rearrangement uses TRBV29-1 and TRBJ2-5, with a tentative D call TRBD2 (5 bases). Looked up from germline, CDR1 is SQVTM and CDR2 is ANQGSEA. The CDR3 contains 12 residues. The V gene lost 6 bases and the J gene lost 3 bases, with 11 bases spanning the gap.

At least ten counts were recorded for this clonotype. The chain combines TRBV7-2 with TRBJ1-5, with D possibly being TRBD1 (5 bases). CDR1 SGHTA and CDR2 FQGNSA come from the germline V gene. The V gene lost 1 base and the J gene lost 1 base, with 11 bases spanning the gap. There are 16 residues in the CDR3. The CDR3 region has the DNA TGTGCCAGCAGCTTAGACGGGACGGCCAGCAATCAGCCCCAGCATTTT. Its protein is CASSLDGTASNQPQHF.